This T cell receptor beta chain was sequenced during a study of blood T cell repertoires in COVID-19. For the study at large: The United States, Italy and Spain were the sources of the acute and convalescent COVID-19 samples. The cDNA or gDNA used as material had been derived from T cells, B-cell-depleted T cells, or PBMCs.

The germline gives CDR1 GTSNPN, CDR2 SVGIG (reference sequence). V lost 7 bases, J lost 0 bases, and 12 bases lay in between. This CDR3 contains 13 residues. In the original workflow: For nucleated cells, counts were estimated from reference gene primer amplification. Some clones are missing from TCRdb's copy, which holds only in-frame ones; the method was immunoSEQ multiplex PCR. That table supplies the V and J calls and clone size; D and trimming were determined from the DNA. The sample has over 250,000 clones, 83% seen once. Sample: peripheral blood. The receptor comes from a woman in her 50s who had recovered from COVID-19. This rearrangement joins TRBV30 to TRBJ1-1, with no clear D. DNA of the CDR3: TGTGCCTCCCGGGAATTCATGAACACTGAAGCTTTCTTT. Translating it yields CASREFMNTEAFF.